This T cell receptor beta chain was captured by sequencing in a study of identical twins. V shed 5 bases and J 5 bases; nucleotides not matched to a gene: 9. The CDR3 is 15 residues long. About this clonotype: A clone one base away is much larger, so this may be a read error.

One entry per CDR3 protein results from TCRdb running MiXCR on the 5' RACE reads. This sample yields around 290,000 distinct CDR3 sequences, of which roughly 9.8% are seen a single time; approximately 6.5% belongs to the top ten. These data were also reused for a study on yellow fever vaccine responses in identical twins.

This sequence was found in a woman between 18 and 29 years old in good health. The chain is built from TRBV12-3 or TRBV12-4 and TRBJ2-5; TRBD2 matches at 9 bases. Sequenced: CD8+ T cells sorted from blood. For the CDR3, the DNA is TGTGCCAGCAGTGTGGGGGGACTAGCCCGTGAGACCCAGTACTTC. This sequence encodes CASSVGGLARETQYF.